This TCR beta chain was sequenced in a study of shared clonotypes between healthy human individuals. The overall study: The study enrolled a couple of women and three men aged 18 to 49. Study-level points and caveats: Sampling was confined to blood; repertoires within tissues likely differ.

This CDR3 has 13 amino acids. From germline, CDR1 is SGHRS and CDR2 YFSETQ. The V and J ends lost 3 bases and 2 bases respectively, with 7 bases between them. All donors qualified as healthy HIV-negative adults and had experienced no recent acute infections or vaccinations. In regard to this clone: What it binds is unknown. In the same sample, other DNA sequences code for this CDR3.

For every subset, genomic DNA was evenly distributed across several immunoSEQ plates. Generated by immunoSEQ multiplex PCR, the TCRdb table keeps only in-frame clones and is missing some. The sample lists about 1.1 million clones, 60% to 85% occurring once. V is TRBV5-1 and J is TRBJ2-3; the D is unclear. The specimen sequenced was memory CD4+ T cells from PBMCs. Subset noted: CD45RA-negative fraction. This sequence was found in a man between 18 and 29 years old in good health. Some clones in this sample may be carry-over from other donors' samples. CDR3 bases: TGCGCCAGCAGCTCCCTCCCCACAGATACGCAGTATTTT. It yields the protein CASSSLPTDTQYF. Filled out from reference TRBV5-1 and TRBJ2-3, the complete variable domain reads KAGVTQTPRYLIKTRGQQVTLSCSPISGHRSVSWYQQTPGQGLQFLFEYFSETQRNKGNFPGRFSGRQFSNSRSEMNVSTLELGDSALYLCASSSLPTDTQYFGPGTRLTVL.